A single sample is the source of the 8 T cell receptor beta chains below, sequenced in a study of control samples from healthy donors and cancer patients. Sequenced by immunoSEQ multiplex PCR; TCRdb stores in-frame clones only, minus some. The sample has fewer than 150,000 clones; around nine tenths are singletons. The sequenced sample was blood. These receptors all stem from a man younger than 35 in good health.

This clone was seen ten or more times. The chain joins TRBV2 to TRBJ1-5; no clear D. CDR3 length: 15 amino acids. The V end was cut by 3 bases, the J end by 9 bases, with 18 bases between. Germline CDR1 is SNHLY and CDR2 is FYNNEI. CDR3 bases: TGTGCCAGCAGTGATTCTGGGTTTCAAATGACGCCCCAGCATTTT. As protein: CASSDSGFQMTPQHF.

The V call is TRBV10-3, the J call TRBJ1-3, with a tentative D call TRBD1 (5 bases). This CDR3 is 16 amino acids long. Trimming removed 6 bases from V and 0 bases from J, with 15 bases in between. CDR1 is ENHRY, CDR2 SYGVKD, per germline. CDR3 protein: CAISGVGAVSGNTIYF. CDR3 coding DNA: TGTGCCATCAGCGGGGTAGGGGCGGTCTCTGGAAACACCATATATTTT.

The genes are TRBV5-4 and TRBJ1-1; D gene ambiguous. Trimming left V 0 bases short and J 1 base short, with 4 bases between. Germline V gene sequence: CDR1 SGHNT, CDR2 YYREEE (reference sequence). This CDR3 comprises 13 residues. CDR3 protein: CASSLAGNTEAFF. CDR3 bases: TGTGCCAGCAGCTTGGCGGGGAACACTGAAGCTTTCTTT. Together with reference TRBV5-4 and TRBJ1-1, the CDR3 gives the full variable domain: ETGVTQSPTHLIKTRGQQVTLRCSSQSGHNTVSWYQQALGQGPQFIFQYYREEENGRGNFPPRFSGLQFPNYSSELNVNALELDDSALYLCASSLAGNTEAFFGQGTRLTVV.

The rearrangement uses TRBV28 and TRBJ1-1; D is uncertain. CDR1 and CDR2 (germline): MDHEN, SYDVKM. There are 13 residues in the CDR3. V gave up 6 bases and J gave up 3 bases, with 11 bases separating them. The chain's CDR3 is CASSSPTDTEAFF. CDR3 nucleotides: TGTGCCAGCAGCAGCCCAACAGACACTGAAGCTTTCTTT.

The chain carries TRBV14 and TRBJ2-7; D gene ambiguous. Germline lookup yields CDR1 SGHDN and CDR2 FVKESK. This CDR3 comprises 16 residues. V shed 1 base and J shed 3 bases, with 16 bases lying between them. CDR3 bases: TGTGCCAGCAGCCAAGGGCTTTCCAGAAAACTCTACGAGCAGTACTTC. Protein product: CASSQGLSRKLYEQYF.

This clone was seen once. Other nucleotide sequences from this sample produce the same CDR3. The chain carries TRBV7-8 and TRBJ1-5; D is uncertain. The germline V and J ends were trimmed by 1 base and 2 bases, with 3 bases remaining between them. The germline V gene encodes CDR1 SGHVS and CDR2 FQNEAQ. This CDR3 comprises 13 residues. As DNA, the CDR3 is TGTGCCAGCAGCTTAGTAGGCAATCAGCCCCAGCATTTT. It is translated as CASSLVGNQPQHF.

This chain links TRBV28 with TRBJ2-4; either TRBD1 or TRBD2 may supply D (5 bases each). The length of the CDR3 is 16 residues. V was cut by 11 bases and J by 0 bases, with 20 bases left in between. Germline loops: CDR1 MDHEN, CDR2 SYDVKM. Written as DNA, the CDR3 is TGTGCCGGGATTCGGGCAGGGACCTTAGCCAAAAACATTCAGTACTTC. It is translated as CAGIRAGTLAKNIQYF.

This chain joins TRBV19 and TRBJ1-1; 9 bases fit TRBD1. V lost 2 bases, J lost 5 bases, and 9 bases stayed unmatched. Germline CDR1 is LNHDA and CDR2 is SQIVND (reference sequence). CDR3 length: 16 residues. CDR3 residues: CASSIRTGGQRTEAFF. The CDR3 DNA reads as TGTGCCAGTAGTATAAGAACAGGGGGCCAGCGAACTGAAGCTTTCTTT.